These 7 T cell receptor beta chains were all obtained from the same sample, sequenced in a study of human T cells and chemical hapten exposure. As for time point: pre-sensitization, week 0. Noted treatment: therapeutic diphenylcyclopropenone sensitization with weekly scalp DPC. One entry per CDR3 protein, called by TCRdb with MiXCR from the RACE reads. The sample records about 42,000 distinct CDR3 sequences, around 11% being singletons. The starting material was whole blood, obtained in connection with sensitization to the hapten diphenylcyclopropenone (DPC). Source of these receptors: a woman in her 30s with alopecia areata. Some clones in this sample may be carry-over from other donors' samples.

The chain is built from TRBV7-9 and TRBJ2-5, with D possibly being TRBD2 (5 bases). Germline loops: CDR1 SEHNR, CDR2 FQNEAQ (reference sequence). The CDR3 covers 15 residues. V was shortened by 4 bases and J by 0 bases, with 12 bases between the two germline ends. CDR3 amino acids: CASSSQRSDQETQYF. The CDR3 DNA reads TGTGCCAGCAGCTCACAGCGGAGCGACCAAGAGACCCAGTACTTC.

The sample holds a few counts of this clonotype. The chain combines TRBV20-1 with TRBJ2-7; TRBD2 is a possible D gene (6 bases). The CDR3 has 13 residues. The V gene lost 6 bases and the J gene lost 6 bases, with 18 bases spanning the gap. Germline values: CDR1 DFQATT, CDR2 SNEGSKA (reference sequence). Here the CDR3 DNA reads TGCAGTGCCCGACTAGGGAATCGAGCCGAGCAGTACTTC. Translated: CSARLGNRAEQYF.

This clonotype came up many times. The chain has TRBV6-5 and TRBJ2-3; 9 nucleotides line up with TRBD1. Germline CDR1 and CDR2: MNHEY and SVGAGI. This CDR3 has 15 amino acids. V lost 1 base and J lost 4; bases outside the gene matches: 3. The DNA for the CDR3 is TGTGCCAGCAGTTACTACACAGGGGGCCCAGATACGCAGTATTTT. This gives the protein CASSYYTGGPDTQYF.

As DNA, the CDR3 is TGCAGTGCCCGACTAGCGGGAGAGGTCGGGGAGCTGTTTTTT. Its protein is CSARLAGEVGELFF. The chain links TRBV20-1 to TRBJ2-2; TRBD2 aligns across 12 bases. V lost 6 bases and J lost 7; bases outside the gene matches: 6. The length of the CDR3 is 14 residues. The V gene's germline CDR1 is DFQATT and CDR2 SNEGSKA (reference sequence).

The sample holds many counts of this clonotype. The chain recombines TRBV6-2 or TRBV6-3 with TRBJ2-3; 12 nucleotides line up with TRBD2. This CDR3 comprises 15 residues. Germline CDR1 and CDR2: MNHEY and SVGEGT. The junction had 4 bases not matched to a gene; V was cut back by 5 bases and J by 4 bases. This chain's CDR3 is CASSAGTSGPDTQYF. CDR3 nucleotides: TGTGCCAGCAGTGCCGGGACTAGCGGGCCAGATACGCAGTATTTT.

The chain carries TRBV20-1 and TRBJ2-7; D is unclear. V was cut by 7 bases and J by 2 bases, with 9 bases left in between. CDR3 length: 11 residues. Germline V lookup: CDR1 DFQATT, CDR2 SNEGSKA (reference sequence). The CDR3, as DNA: TGCAGTGTTCCGAACCCCTACGAGCAGTACTTC. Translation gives CSVPNPYEQYF.

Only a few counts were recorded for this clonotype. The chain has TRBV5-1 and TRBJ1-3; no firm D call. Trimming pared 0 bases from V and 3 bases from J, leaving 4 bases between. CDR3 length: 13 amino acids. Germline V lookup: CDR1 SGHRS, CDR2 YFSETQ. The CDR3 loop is CASSLELGNTIYF. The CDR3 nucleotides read TGCGCCAGCAGCTTGGAGCTTGGAAACACCATATATTTT. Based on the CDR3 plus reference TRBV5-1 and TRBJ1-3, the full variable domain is KAGVTQTPRYLIKTRGQQVTLSCSPISGHRSVSWYQQTPGQGLQFLFEYFSETQRNKGNFPGRFSGRQFSNSRSEMNVSTLELGDSALYLCASSLELGNTIYFGEGSWLTVV.